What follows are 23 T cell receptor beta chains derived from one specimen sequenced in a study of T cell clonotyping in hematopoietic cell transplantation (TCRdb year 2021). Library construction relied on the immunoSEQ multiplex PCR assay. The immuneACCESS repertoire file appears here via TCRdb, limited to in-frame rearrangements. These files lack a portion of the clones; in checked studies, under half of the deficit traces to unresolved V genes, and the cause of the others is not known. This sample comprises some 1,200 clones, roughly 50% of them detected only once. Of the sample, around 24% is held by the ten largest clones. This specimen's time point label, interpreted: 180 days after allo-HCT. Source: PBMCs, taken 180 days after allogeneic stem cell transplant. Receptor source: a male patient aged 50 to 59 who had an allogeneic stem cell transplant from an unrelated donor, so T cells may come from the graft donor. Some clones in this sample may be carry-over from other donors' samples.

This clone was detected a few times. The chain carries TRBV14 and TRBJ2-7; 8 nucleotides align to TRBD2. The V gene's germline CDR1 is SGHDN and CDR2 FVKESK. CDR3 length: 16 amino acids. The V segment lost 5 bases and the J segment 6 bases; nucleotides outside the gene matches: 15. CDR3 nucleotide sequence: TGTGCCAGCAGCTCCCGGGGGGGGGTTGAGACGCGCGAGCAGTACTTC. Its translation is CASSSRGGVETREQYF.

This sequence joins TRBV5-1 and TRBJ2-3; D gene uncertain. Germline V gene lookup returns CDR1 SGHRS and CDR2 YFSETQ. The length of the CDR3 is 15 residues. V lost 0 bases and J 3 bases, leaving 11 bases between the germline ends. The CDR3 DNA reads TGCGCCAGCAGCTTGGCTGGGCTTACTACAGATACGCAGTATTTT. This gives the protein CASSLAGLTTDTQYF.

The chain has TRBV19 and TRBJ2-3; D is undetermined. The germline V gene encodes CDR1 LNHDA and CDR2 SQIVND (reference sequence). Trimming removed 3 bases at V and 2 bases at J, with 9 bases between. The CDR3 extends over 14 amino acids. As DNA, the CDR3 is TGTGCCAGTAGTATTTTTGCTACCACAGATACGCAGTATTTT. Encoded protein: CASSIFATTDTQYF.

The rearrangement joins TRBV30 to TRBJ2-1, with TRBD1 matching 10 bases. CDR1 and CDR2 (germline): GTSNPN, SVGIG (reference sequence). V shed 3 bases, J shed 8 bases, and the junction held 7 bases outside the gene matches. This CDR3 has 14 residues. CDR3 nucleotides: TGTGCCTGGAGCCGGACAGGGGGAGGCGATGAGCAGTTCTTC. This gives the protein CAWSRTGGGDEQFF.

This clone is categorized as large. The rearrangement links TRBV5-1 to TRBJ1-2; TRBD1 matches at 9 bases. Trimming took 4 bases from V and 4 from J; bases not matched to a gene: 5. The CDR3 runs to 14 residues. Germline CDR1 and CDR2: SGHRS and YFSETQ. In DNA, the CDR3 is TGCGCCAGCAGCGAAGAGACAGGGGGCTATGGCTACACCTTC. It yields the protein CASSEETGGYGYTF.

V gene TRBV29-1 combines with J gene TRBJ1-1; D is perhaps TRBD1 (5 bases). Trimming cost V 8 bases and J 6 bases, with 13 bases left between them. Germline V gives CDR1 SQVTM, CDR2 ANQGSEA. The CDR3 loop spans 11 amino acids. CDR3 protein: CSSLEGPEAFF. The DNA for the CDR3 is TGCAGCTCATTGGAGGGGCCTGAAGCTTTCTTT.

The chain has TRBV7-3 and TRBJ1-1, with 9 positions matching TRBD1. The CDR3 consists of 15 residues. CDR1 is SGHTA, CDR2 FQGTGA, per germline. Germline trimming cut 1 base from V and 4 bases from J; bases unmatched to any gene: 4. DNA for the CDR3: TGTGCCAGCAGCTTAAAGGGACAGGGCGGCACTGAAGCTTTCTTT. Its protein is CASSLKGQGGTEAFF. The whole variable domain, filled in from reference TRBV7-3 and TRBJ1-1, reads GAGVSQTPSNKVTEKGKYVELRCDPISGHTALYWYRQSLGQGPEFLIYFQGTGAADDSGLPNDRFFAVRPEGSVSTLKIQRTERGDSAVYLCASSLKGQGGTEAFFGQGTRLTVV.

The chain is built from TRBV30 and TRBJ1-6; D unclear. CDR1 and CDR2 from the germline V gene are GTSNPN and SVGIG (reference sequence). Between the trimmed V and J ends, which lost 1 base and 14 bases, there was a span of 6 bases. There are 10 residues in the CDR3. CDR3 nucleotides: TGTGCCTGGAGTGGGAGGACCCTCCACTTT. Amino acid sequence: CAWSGRTLHF.

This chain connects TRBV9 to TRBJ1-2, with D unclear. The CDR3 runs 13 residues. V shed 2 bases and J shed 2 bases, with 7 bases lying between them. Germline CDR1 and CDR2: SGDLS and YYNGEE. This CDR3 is CASSVTENYGYTF. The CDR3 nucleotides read TGTGCCAGCAGCGTTACAGAAAACTATGGCTACACCTTC.

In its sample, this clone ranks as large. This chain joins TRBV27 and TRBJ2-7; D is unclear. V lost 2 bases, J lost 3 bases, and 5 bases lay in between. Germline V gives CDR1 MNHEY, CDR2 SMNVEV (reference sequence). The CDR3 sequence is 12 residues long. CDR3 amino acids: CASSLGNYEQYF. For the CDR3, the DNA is TGTGCCAGCAGTTTAGGGAACTACGAGCAGTACTTC.

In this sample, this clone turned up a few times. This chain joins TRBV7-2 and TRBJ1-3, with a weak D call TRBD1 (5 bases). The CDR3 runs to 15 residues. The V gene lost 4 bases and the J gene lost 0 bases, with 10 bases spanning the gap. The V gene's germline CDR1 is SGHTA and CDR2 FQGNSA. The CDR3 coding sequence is TGTGCCAGCAGCTCCGGACACTACTCTGGAAACACCATATATTTT. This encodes CASSSGHYSGNTIYF.

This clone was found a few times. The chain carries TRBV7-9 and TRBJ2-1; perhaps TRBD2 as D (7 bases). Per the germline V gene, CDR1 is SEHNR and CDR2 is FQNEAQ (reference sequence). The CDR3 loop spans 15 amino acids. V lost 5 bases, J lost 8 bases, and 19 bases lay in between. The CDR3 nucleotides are TGTGCCAGCAGCCGGGGGGCTAGTCTTAACCATGAGCAGTTCTTC. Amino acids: CASSRGASLNHEQFF. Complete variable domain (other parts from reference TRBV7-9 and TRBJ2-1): DTGVSQNPRHKITKRGQNVTFRCDPISEHNRLYWYRQTLGQGPEFLTYFQNEAQLEKSRLLSDRFSAERPKGSFSTLEIQRTEQGDSAMYLCASSRGASLNHEQFFGPGTRLTVL.

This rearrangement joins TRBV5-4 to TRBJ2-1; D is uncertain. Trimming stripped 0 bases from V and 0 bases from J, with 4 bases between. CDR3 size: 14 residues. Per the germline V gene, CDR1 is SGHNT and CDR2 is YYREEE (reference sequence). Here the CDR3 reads CASSLDRSYNEQFF. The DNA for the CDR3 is TGTGCCAGCAGCTTGGATCGCTCCTACAATGAGCAGTTCTTC.

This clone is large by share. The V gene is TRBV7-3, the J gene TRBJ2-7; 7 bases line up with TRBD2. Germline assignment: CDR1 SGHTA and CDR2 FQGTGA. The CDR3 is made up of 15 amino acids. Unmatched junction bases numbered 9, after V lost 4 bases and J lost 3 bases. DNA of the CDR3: TGTGCCAGCAGCTCCGGAGTCGGGGAGGGCTACGAGCAGTACTTC. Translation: CASSSGVGEGYEQYF.

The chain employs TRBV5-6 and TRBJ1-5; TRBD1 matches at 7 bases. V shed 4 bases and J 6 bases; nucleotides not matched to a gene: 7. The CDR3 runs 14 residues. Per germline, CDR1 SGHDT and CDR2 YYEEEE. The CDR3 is CASSPGQKSQPQHF. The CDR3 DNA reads TGTGCCAGCAGCCCGGGACAGAAGTCTCAGCCCCAGCATTTT.

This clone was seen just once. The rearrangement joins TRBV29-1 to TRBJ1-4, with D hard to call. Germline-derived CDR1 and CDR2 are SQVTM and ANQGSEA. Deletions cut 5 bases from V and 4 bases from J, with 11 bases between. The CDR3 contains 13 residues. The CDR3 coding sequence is TGCAGCGTTACAGCGATTGATAATGAAAAACTGTTTTTT. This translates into CSVTAIDNEKLFF.

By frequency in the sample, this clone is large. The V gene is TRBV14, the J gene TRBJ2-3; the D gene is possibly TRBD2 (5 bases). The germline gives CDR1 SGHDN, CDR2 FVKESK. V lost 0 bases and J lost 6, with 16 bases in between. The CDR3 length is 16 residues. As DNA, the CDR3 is TGTGCCAGCAGCCAAGATTCGGGGAATCTAATGGATACGCAGTATTTT. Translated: CASSQDSGNLMDTQYF.

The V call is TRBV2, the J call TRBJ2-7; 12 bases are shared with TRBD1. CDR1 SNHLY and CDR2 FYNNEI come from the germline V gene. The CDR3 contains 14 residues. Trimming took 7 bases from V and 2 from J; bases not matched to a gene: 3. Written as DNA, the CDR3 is TGTGCCAGCAAGGGGACAGGGGGCGCCTACGAGCAGTACTTC. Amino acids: CASKGTGGAYEQYF.

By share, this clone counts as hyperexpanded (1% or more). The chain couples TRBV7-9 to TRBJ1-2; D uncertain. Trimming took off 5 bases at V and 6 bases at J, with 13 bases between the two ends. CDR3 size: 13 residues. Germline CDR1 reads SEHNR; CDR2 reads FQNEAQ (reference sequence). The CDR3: CASSRAVGNGYTF. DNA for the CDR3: TGTGCCAGCAGCCGGGCAGTTGGAAATGGCTACACCTTC.

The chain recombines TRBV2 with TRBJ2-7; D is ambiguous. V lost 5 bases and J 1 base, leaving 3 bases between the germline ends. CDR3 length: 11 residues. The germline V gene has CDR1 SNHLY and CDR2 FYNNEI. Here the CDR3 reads CASSFSYEQYF. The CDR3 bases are TGTGCCAGCAGTTTTTCCTACGAGCAGTACTTC. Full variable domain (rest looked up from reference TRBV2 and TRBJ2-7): EPEVTQTPSHQVTQMGQEVILRCVPISNHLYFYWYRQILGQKVEFLVSFYNNEISEKSEIFDDQFSVERPDGSNFTLKIRSTKLEDSAMYFCASSFSYEQYFGPGTRLTVT.

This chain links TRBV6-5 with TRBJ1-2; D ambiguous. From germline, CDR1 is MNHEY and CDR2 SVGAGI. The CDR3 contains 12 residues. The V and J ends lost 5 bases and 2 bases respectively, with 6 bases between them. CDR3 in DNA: TGTGCCAGCAGTCCTTCCAACTATGGCTACACCTTC. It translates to CASSPSNYGYTF.

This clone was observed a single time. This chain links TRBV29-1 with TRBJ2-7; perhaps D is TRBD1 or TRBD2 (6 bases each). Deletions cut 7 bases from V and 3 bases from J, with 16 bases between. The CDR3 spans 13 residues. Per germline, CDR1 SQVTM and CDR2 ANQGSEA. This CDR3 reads CSAAQGGGYEQYF. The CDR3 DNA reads TGCAGCGCTGCACAGGGAGGAGGCTACGAGCAGTACTTC.

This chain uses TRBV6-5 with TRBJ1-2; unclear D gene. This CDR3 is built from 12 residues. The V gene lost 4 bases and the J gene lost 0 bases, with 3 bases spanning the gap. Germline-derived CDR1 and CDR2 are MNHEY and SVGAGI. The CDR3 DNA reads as TGTGCCAGCAGTTCTACTAACTATGGCTACACCTTC. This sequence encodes CASSSTNYGYTF.